A selection of T cell receptor beta chains follows, all from one sample in a study of vaccination effects on CD4 cells after COVID-19. The table came from immunoSEQ multiplex PCR; TCRdb's copy has only in-frame clones and leaves some out. The table lists 68,000 or so clones, roughly 80% of them singletons, with 12% in the top ten. These receptors are not linked to any known antigen. The source material was CD4+ T cells from PBMCs cultured with SARS-CoV-2 spike peptides, sampled before COVID-19 vaccination. Receptors originate from a human donor who received a COVID-19 vaccine. CDR3s include the opening cysteine and the closing phenylalanine or tryptophan. A D gene is named only where the DNA matches it firmly. Only some rows state a clone size, as once, few, many or a class for expanded clones.

.	TRBJ1-1	.	TRBV7-3	TGTGCCAGCAGCCGTCAAGCAGGTAGCACTGAAGCTTTCTTT	CASSRQAGSTEAFF
.	TRBJ2-3	.	TRBV7-8	TGTGCCAGCAGCTCTCAGGGGAAGTGGGCAGATACGCAGTATTTT	CASSSQGKWADTQYF
.	TRBJ2-1	.	TRBV28	TGTGCCAGCAGTTTGGATTTCTTGGGGGTCTGGGGAAATGAGCAGTTCTTC	CASSLDFLGVWGNEQFF
.	TRBJ1-1	TRBD1	TRBV7-9	TGTGCCAGCAGCTTAGTGGGGACAGGCCACACTGAAGCTTTCTTT	CASSLVGTGHTEAFF
few	TRBJ2-2	.	TRBV5-1	TGCGCCAGCAGCTTAGTCACTAACACCGGGGAGCTGTTTTTT	CASSLVTNTGELFF
.	TRBJ2-2	.	TRBV6-4	TGTGCCAGCAGTGACCACCCCTCTCGGGGTAGGGCTGACACCGGGGAGCTGTTTTTT	CASSDHPSRGRADTGELFF
.	TRBJ2-5	TRBD2	TRBV6-5	TGTGCCAGCAGAGATCGGGGGGGGGAGACCCAGTACTTC	CASRDRGGETQYF
.	TRBJ1-5	.	TRBV30	TGTGCCTGGTCTGTGACTCTCAATCAGCCCCAGCATTTT	CAWSVTLNQPQHF
.	TRBJ2-2	TRBD2	TRBV7-3	TGTGCCAGCAGCTTAAAATTCCCGGCTAGCGGGGGTAGCCCGAACACCGGGGAGCTGTTTTTT	CASSLKFPASGGSPNTGELFF
few	TRBJ1-6	.	TRBV11-2	TGTGCCAGCAGCTCCCGATATAATTCACCCCTCCACTTT	CASSSRYNSPLHF
once	TRBJ2-1	.	TRBV6-5	TGTGCCAGCAGACGTCCGGGTCTCTACAATGAGCAGTTCTTC	CASRRPGLYNEQFF
.	TRBJ2-2	.	TRBV7-3	TGTGCCAGCAGTAGTCTTGGGGGTAACACCGGGGAGCTGTTTTTT	CASSSLGGNTGELFF
.	TRBJ2-2	.	TRBV5-1	TGCGCCAGCAGCTTGAATTCGGCCGAGAACACCGGGGAGCTGTTTTTT	CASSLNSAENTGELFF
.	TRBJ1-1	TRBD1	TRBV11-2	TGTGCCAGCAGCTCCAGGGACAGGGACGGAAACACTGAAGCTTTCTTT	CASSSRDRDGNTEAFF
.	TRBJ2-3	.	TRBV7-2	TGTGCCAGCAGCCCCCTTGTGAATACGCAGTATTTT	CASSPLVNTQYF
few	TRBJ2-2	.	TRBV6-1	TGTGCCAGCAGTGAAAGTATCGGCGGGGAGCTGTTTTTT	CASSESIGGELFF
once	TRBJ2-3	TRBD1	TRBV27	TGTGCCAGCAGTTTAGACAGGGTCTTGGCCACAGATACGCAGTATTTT	CASSLDRVLATDTQYF
.	TRBJ2-1	.	TRBV3-1/TRBV3-2	TGTGCCAGCAGCCCTCCCGGAGGGAGGAATGAGCAGTTCTTC	CASSPPGGRNEQFF
few	TRBJ1-3	.	TRBV2	TGTGCCAGCAGTGAAAGGGTCTCTGGAAACACCATATATTTT	CASSERVSGNTIYF
.	TRBJ2-4	.	TRBV24-1	TGTGCCACCAGTGATTTAGGGGGGGGAAACATTCAGTACTTC	CATSDLGGGNIQYF
.	TRBJ2-4	.	TRBV3-1/TRBV3-2	TGTGCCAGCAGCTCACGGGAGCAGGTAAACATTCAGTACTTC	CASSSREQVNIQYF
.	TRBJ2-3	TRBD2	TRBV3-1/TRBV3-2	TGTGCCAGCAGCCAGCGGGGGAGCACAGATACGCAGTATTTT	CASSQRGSTDTQYF
.	TRBJ1-1	.	TRBV3-1/TRBV3-2	TGTGCCAGCAGCCAGGCAGGGACGAACACTGAAGCTTTCTTT	CASSQAGTNTEAFF
.	TRBJ1-1	TRBD1	TRBV27	TGTGCCAGCAGGCACAGGGGGAACACTGAAGCTTTCTTT	CASRHRGNTEAFF
.	TRBJ2-5	.	TRBV21-1	TGTGCCAGCAGCAAACGGCGGGGGGAAGAGACCCAGTACTTC	CASSKRRGEETQYF
.	TRBJ1-1	.	TRBV12-3/TRBV12-4	TGTGCCAGCAGCCCGACGGCAGGCACTGAAGCTTTCTTT	CASSPTAGTEAFF
.	TRBJ1-2	TRBD1	TRBV28	TGTGCCAGCAGATTACCGGGACAGGGGGCCTCTGGCTACACCTTC	CASRLPGQGASGYTF
.	TRBJ2-5	TRBD2	TRBV5-1	TGCGCCAGCAGCTTGGCTCCTAGCGGGGGCTACCAAGAGACCCAGTACTTC	CASSLAPSGGYQETQYF
.	TRBJ2-2	.	TRBV3-1/TRBV3-2	TGTGCCAGCAGCCCTTCAGGGATCACCGGGGAGCTGTTTTTT	CASSPSGITGELFF
.	TRBJ1-2	.	TRBV2	TGTGCCAGCAGTGAAGCGCTCGCAGGGGGCTACACCTTC	CASSEALAGGYTF
once	TRBJ2-5	.	TRBV4-1	TGCGCCAGCAGTCTTTACAGGGATGGAGAGACCCAGTACTTC	CASSLYRDGETQYF
few	TRBJ2-3	TRBD1	TRBV7-9	TGTGCCAGCAGTCATAGAAGACAGGGTACCGACACAGATACGCAGTATTTT	CASSHRRQGTDTDTQYF
.	TRBJ2-3	.	TRBV7-3	TGTGCCAGCAGCCCCCAGACGGGGGCAGATACGCAGTATTTT	CASSPQTGADTQYF
medium-sized	TRBJ1-2	.	TRBV5-1	TGCGCCAGCAGCTTGGCCCAGATGAACTATGGCTACACCTTC	CASSLAQMNYGYTF
once	TRBJ1-5	.	TRBV18	TGTGCCAGCTCACCAGACGGGCATGGCAATCAGCCCCAGCATTTT	CASSPDGHGNQPQHF
.	TRBJ1-1	.	TRBV6-5	TGTGCCAGCAGTTGGCAGGGGATCGCTGAAGCTTTCTTT	CASSWQGIAEAFF
.	TRBJ1-2	.	TRBV6-2/TRBV6-3	TGTGCCAGCTGCCCGCGTTCAGTCTATGGCTACACCTTC	CASCPRSVYGYTF
.	TRBJ1-5	.	TRBV18	TGTGCCAGCTCACCTAATCGGGATCAGCCCCAGCATTTT	CASSPNRDQPQHF
.	TRBJ1-1	.	TRBV29-1	TGCAGCGTTGCTTCGTCGAGGCGGGAAGCTTTCTTT	CSVASSRREAFF
.	TRBJ1-6	.	TRBV25-1	TGTGCCAGCAGTGAATCATCCAGGGTCGATAATTCACCCCTCCACTTT	CASSESSRVDNSPLHF
.	TRBJ2-3	TRBD2	TRBV6-6	TGTGCCAGCAGGATAGCGGGGGGGCCAGATACGCAGTATTTT	CASRIAGGPDTQYF
.	TRBJ1-1	.	TRBV6-5	TGTGCCAGCATCGGACAGACTTTCACTGAAGCTTTCTTT	CASIGQTFTEAFF
.	TRBJ1-3	.	TRBV18	TGTGCCAGCTCACCATCTCCCGGACAATACTCTGGAAACACCATATATTTT	CASSPSPGQYSGNTIYF
.	TRBJ2-2	TRBD2	TRBV11-2	TGTGCCAGCAGCTACCCTGCGGCTAGCGGAATCACCGGGGAGCTGTTTTTT	CASSYPAASGITGELFF
.	TRBJ1-5	.	TRBV2	TGTGCCAGCAGTGAAGACAGGGGCAATCAGCCCCAGCATTTT	CASSEDRGNQPQHF
.	TRBJ2-1	.	TRBV24-1	TGTGCCACCAGTGATGAGCTGGGGGGGGGCGGCAATGAGCAGTTCTTC	CATSDELGGGGNEQFF
.	TRBJ1-3	.	TRBV7-3	TGTGCCAGCAGCTTAACCCCTCCAGGGACCGGAAACACCATATATTTT	CASSLTPPGTGNTIYF
.	TRBJ1-4	TRBD1	TRBV28	TGTGCCAGCAGTCCTGGACAGGGGAATGAAAAACTGTTTTTT	CASSPGQGNEKLFF